This T cell receptor (beta chain) was captured in a study of blood T cell repertoires in COVID-19 (dated by TCRdb to about 2020). The study in broad terms: Samples covering the acute and convalescent phases of COVID-19 were provided by collaborators in the United States, Italy and Spain. The prospective study material was composed of cDNA or gDNA derived from T cells, B-cell-depleted T cells, or PBMCs. Deeply sampled blood TCRbeta repertoires from subjects exposed to, actively infected with, or recovered from COVID-19 were included in the dataset. The repertoires were made available in a free public database intended to serve as a resource for research on the immune response to SARS-CoV-2. The samples were drawn from two sources: the first 160 participants of the ongoing ImmuneRACE study, and over 950 subjects contributed by 6 global collaborators. Nearly every sample came with metadata listing a de-identified subject ID, COVID-19 status, age in years and sex. Where available, HLA class I and class II types were obtained from metadata supplied by the sample provider rather than from assay-based typing. General study outcomes and caveats: The quantity of clinical and demographic metadata differed by source and by participant and was supplied without curation.

V is reduced by 5 bases and J by 6 bases, leaving a spacing of 19 bases between them. The germline V gene sets CDR1 to MNHEY and CDR2 to SVGAGI. There are 15 amino acids in the CDR3, from cysteine to phenylalanine inclusive. Just CDR3 DNA is preserved here, 45 bases in frame from base 1. Whole blood was collected in K2EDTA tubes by collaborating institutions according to the institutions' own protocols. Collaborator samples were shipped for TCRbeta analysis as frozen whole blood, isolated PBMCs, or DNA extracted from either sample type. The immunoSEQ Assay, a bias-controlled multiplex PCR, was used to amplify TCRbeta CDR3 regions from genomic DNA. Processing in the source paper ran as follows. The number of nucleated cells in each sample was estimated from the amplification of reference gene primers within the assay. To quantify the absolute abundance of each unique TCRbeta CDR3 rearrangement, sequence reads were collapsed and filtered. For each sample, productive Simpson clonality was calculated as the square root of Simpson's diversity index across productive rearrangements. TCRdb obtained this table from immuneACCESS and retained in-frame rearrangements with V and J assigned. These tables miss some clones; where compared with another copy, unresolved V genes account for less than half of the shortfall, and the remainder is unexplained. V and J calls and clone size come straight from that table; D and trimming were deduced from the DNA. This sample has approximately 94,000 clones in its table, and less than 90% of those were observed once. Together, the top ten hold over 7% of the sample.

This clone was seen only a few times. No cognate antigen has been identified for it. There are no base qualities to consult, and no much larger clone falls within one base. Recombination joined TRBV6-5 with TRBJ1-2; the D region possibly corresponds to TRBD1 (5 bases align). Sequencing input: peripheral blood. The TCR originated in a man in his thirties or forties in a cohort sampled during active COVID-19. The CDR3 reads as follows: CASSPQGGWENGYTF. The DNA reads TGTGCCAGCAGTCCCCAGGGAGGGTGGGAGAATGGCTACACCTTC.